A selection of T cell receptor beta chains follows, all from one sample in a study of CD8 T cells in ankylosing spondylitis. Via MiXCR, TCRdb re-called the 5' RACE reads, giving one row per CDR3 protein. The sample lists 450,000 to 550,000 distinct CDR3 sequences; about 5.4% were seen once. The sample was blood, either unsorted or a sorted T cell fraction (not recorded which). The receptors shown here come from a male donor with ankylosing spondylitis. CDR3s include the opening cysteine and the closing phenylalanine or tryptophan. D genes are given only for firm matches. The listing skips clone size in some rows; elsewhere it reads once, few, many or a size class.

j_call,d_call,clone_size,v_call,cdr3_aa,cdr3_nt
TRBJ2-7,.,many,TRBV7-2,CASSLQMVIDEQYF,TGTGCCAGCAGCTTGCAGATGGTCATCGACGAGCAGTACTTC
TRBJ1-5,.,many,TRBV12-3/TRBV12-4,CASSPEAARQPQHF,TGTGCCAGCAGCCCAGAGGCGGCCCGTCAGCCCCAGCATTTT
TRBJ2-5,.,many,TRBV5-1,CASSLYAGAEGLETQYF,TGCGCCAGCAGCTTGTACGCGGGGGCAGAGGGTCTGGAGACCCAGTACTTC
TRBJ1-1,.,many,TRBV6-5,CASSYSTYARAESFF,TGTGCCAGCAGTTACTCGACTTACGCTCGGGCAGAGTCTTTCTTT
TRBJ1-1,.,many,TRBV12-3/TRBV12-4,CASSSLRGTEAFF,TGTGCCAGCAGTTCCCTGAGGGGCACTGAAGCTTTCTTT
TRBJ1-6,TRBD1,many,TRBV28,CASPPTGTGVYSPLHF,TGTGCCAGTCCACCTACCGGGACAGGGGTTTATTCACCCCTCCACTTT
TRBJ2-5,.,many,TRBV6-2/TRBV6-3,CASRLRQQETQYF,TGTGCCAGCAGGTTGAGGCAGCAAGAGACCCAGTACTTC
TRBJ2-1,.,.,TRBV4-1,CASSRVPASSYNEQFF,TGCGCCAGCAGCCGGGTTCCAGCGAGCTCCTACAATGAGCAGTTCTTC
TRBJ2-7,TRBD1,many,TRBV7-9,CASSWRTGPMEQYF,TGTGCCAGCAGCTGGAGGACAGGGCCCATGGAGCAGTACTTC
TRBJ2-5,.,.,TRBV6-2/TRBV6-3,CASSYSTTQETQYF,TGTGCCAGCAGTTACTCGACAACACAAGAGACCCAGTACTTC
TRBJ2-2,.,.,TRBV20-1,CSARGGHRGTGELFF,TGCAGTGCTAGAGGAGGGCATAGGGGCACCGGGGAGCTGTTTTTT
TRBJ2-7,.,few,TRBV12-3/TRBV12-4,CASTAGTPVGLSYEQYF,TGTGCCAGCACCGCTGGGACCCCAGTGGGACTCTCCTACGAGCAGTACTTC
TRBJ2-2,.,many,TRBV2,CASGGRELFF,TGTGCCAGCGGGGGGAGGGAGCTGTTTTTT
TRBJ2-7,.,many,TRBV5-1,CASSLGVSYEQYF,TGTGCCAGCAGCTTAGGGGTCTCCTACGAGCAGTACTTC
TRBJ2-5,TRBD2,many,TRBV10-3,CAISQRGGPVGETQYF,TGTGCCATCAGCCAGCGGGGGGGCCCGGTGGGGGAGACCCAGTACTTC
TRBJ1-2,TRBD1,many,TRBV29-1,CSVPGQGGDGYTF,TGCAGCGTTCCCGGACAGGGGGGGGATGGCTACACCTTC
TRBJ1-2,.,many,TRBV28,CASSLGLRYTF,TGTGCCAGCAGTTTAGGCCTTCGCTACACCTTC
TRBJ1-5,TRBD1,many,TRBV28,CASSLNRGMSQPQHF,TGTGCCAGCAGTCTCAACAGGGGTATGTCTCAGCCCCAGCATTTT
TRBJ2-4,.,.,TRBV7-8,CASSLARWAGMGDKNIQYF,TGTGCCAGCAGCTTGGCGCGGTGGGCGGGCATGGGTGACAAAAACATTCAGTACTTC
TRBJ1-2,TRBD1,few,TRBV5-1,CASSFDRGQDGYTF,TGCGCCAGCAGCTTCGACAGGGGGCAGGATGGCTACACCTTC
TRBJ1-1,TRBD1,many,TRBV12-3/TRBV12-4,CASSPPGQGGWEAFF,TGTGCCAGCAGTCCGCCGGGACAGGGGGGATGGGAAGCTTTCTTT
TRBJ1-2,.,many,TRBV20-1,CSAPTDGNYGYTF,TGCAGTGCTCCGACCGACGGGAACTATGGCTACACCTTC
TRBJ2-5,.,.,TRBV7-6,CASSLGSGGDQETQYF,TGTGCCAGCAGCTTAGGCTCGGGGGGCGACCAAGAGACCCAGTACTTC